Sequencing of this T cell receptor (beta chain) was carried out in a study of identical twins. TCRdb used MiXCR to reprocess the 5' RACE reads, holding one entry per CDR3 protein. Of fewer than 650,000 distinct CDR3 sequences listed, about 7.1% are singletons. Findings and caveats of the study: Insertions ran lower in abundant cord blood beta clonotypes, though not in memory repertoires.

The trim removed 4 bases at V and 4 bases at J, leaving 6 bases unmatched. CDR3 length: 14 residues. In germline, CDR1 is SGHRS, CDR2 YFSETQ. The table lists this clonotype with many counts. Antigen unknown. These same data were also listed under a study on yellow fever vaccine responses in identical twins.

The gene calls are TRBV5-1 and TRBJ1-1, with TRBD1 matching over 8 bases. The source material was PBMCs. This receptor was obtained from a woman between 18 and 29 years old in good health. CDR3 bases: TGCGCCAGCAGCCCCGGACAGGGTACCACTGAAGCTTTCTTT. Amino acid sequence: CASSPGQGTTEAFF.